This T cell receptor beta chain appears in the sequencing data of a study of cytomegalovirus exposure and HLA in healthy donors. Whole-study findings and limits: Available immune exposure information was restricted to CMV serostatus only.

In regard to this clone: Its antigen remains unidentified.

The CDR3 length is 11 residues. Deletions cut 7 bases from V and 9 bases from J, with 11 bases between. CDR1 SGDLS and CDR2 YYNGEE come from the germline V gene. 60 Vbeta and 13 Jbeta primers were used in PCR. The assay was immunoSEQ multiplex PCR, and TCRdb's table has in-frame clones only and misses some. The sample consists of roughly 170,000 clones, approximately 80% of them appearing once. Material: PBMCs. V usage is TRBV9 and J usage is TRBJ1-3; D is ambiguous. The source is a girl aged 2-10 years in good health and CMV-seropositive. This CDR3 is CASSRGGTIYF. The CDR3 DNA reads TGTGCCAGCTCTCGAGGAGGCACCATATATTTT.